The source of this T cell receptor (beta chain) is a study of spatial heterogeneity in lung cancer. Indicated time point: blood at routine non-recurrence follow-up after resection. Extraction of whole RNA from tumor, nontumor lung or frozen PBMC preceded unsorted sequencing. CDR3 length: 15 residues. Germline CDR1 MNHEY, CDR2 SVGEGT. Trimming left V 5 bases short and J 1 base short, with 13 bases between. Each CDR3 protein gets one entry after TCRdb re-called the 5' RACE reads with MiXCR. Of under 150,000 distinct CDR3 sequences listed, 12% are singletons. The clonotype was recovered from a male donor with early-stage non-small cell lung cancer. The material was PBMCs, obtained at follow-up. The chain is built from TRBV6-2 or TRBV6-3 and TRBJ2-3; tentative D call: TRBD1 (5 bases). The CDR3 DNA is TGTGCCAGCAGTGGCAGGGTGGAGCGCACAGATACGCAGTATTTT. Amino acids: CASSGRVERTDTQYF.